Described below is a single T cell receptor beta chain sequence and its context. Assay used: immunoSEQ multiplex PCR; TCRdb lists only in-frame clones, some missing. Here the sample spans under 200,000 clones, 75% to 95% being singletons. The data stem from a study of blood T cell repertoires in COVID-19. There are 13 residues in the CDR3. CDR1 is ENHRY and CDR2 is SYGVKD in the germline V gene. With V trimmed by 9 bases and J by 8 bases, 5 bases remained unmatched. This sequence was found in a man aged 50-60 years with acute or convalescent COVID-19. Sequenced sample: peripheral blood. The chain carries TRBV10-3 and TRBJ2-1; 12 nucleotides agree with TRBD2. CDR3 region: CAILAGGKDEQFF. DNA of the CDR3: TGTGCCATTCTAGCGGGGGGGAAGGATGAGCAGTTCTTC.